The sequence of this T cell receptor (beta chain) was determined in a study of early T cells in non-severe SARS-CoV-2 infection. The TCR library protocol was used to attach unique molecular identifiers. These identifiers were attached to individual cDNA molecules. Each CDR3 protein is one row after TCRdb ran MiXCR on the 5' RACE reads. The table has 45,000 to 70,000 distinct CDR3 sequences, roughly 6.8% seen once. The CDR3 is made up of 15 amino acids. V lost 0 bases, J lost 2 bases, and 11 bases lay in between. CDR1 and CDR2 (germline): MNHNS, SASEGT. In its sample, this clonotype was seen many times. The antigen remains undetermined. Broader study findings: Sequences matched to VDJdb favored anti-spike CD8 responses, while private and CD4 specificities were missed.

The V and J genes are TRBV6-1 and TRBJ2-7; the D is unclear. The receptor was derived from an adult who was a healthcare worker with PCR-confirmed SARS-CoV-2 infection or an uninfected control (not recorded which). The sequencing sample was made of whole blood. Here the CDR3 reads CASSEAQKITYEQYF. In nucleotides, the CDR3 is TGTGCCAGCAGTGAAGCACAGAAGATCACCTACGAGCAGTACTTC.